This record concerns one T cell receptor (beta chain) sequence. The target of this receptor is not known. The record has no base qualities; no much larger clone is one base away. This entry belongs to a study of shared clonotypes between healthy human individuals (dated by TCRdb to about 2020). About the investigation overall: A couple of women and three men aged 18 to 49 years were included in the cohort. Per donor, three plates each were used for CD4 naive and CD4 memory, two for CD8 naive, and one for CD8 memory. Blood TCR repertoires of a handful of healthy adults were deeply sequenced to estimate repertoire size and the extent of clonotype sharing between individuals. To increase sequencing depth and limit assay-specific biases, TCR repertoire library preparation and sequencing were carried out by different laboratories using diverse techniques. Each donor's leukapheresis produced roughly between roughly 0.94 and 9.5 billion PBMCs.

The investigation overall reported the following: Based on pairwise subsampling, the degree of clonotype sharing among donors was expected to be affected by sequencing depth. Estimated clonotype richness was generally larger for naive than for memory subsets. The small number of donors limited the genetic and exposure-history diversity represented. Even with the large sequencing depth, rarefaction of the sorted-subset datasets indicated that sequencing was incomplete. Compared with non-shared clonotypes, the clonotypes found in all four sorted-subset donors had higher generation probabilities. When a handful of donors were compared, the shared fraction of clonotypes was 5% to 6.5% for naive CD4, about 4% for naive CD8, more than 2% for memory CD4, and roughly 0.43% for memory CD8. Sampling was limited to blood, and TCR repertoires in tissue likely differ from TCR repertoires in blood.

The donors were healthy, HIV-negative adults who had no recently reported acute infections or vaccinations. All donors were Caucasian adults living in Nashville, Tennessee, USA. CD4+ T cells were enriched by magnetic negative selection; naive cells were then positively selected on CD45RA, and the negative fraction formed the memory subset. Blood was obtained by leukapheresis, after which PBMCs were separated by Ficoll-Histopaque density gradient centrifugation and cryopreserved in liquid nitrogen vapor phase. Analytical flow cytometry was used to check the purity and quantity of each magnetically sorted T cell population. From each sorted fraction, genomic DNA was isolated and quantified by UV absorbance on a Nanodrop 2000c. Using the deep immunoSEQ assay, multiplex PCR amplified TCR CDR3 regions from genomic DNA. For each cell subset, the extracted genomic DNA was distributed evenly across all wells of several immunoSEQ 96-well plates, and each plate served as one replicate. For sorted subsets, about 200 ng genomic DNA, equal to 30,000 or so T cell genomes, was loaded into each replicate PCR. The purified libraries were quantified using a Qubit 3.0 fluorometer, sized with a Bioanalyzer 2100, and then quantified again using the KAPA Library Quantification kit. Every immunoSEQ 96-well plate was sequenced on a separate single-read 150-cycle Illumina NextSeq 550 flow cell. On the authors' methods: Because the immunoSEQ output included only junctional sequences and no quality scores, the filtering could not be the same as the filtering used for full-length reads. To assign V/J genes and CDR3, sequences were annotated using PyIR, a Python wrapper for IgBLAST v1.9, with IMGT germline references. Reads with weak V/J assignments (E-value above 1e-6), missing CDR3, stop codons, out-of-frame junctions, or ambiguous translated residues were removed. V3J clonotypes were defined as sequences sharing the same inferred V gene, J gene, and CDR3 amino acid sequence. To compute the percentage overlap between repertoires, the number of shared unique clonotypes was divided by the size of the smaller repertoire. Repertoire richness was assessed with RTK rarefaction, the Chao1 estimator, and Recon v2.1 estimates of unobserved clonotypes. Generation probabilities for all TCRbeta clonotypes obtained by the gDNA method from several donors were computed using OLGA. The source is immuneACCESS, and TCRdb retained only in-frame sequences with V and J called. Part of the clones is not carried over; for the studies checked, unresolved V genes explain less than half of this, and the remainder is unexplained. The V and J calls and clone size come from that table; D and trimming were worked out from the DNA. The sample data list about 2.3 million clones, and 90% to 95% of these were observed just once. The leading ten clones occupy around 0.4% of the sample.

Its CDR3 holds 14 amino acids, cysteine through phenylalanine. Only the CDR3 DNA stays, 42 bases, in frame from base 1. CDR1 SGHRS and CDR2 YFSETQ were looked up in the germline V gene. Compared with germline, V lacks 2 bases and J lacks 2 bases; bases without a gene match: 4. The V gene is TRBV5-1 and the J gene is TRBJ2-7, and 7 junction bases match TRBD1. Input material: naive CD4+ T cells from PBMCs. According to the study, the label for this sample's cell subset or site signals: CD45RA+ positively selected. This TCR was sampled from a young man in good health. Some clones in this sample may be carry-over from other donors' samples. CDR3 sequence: CASSFNTGAYEQYF. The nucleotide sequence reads TGCGCCAGCAGCTTTAATACAGGGGCCTACGAGCAGTACTTC.